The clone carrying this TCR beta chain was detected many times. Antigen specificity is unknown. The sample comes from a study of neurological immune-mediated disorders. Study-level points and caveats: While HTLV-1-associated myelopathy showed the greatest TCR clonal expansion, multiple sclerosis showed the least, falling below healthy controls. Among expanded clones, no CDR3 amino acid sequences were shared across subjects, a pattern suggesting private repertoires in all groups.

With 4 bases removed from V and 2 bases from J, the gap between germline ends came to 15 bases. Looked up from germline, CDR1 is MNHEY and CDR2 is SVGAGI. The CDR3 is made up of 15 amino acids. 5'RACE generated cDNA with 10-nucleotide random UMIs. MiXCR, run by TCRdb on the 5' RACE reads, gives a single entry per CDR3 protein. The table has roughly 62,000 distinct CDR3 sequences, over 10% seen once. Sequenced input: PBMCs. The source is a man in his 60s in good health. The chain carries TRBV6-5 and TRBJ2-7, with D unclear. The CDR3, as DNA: TGTGCCAGCAGTTCATCAGCAGGTGGAACCTACGAGCAGTACTTC. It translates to CASSSSAGGTYEQYF.